These 9 T cell receptor beta chains originate from one sample sequenced in a study of T cell responses to AZD1222 COVID-19 vaccine. Profiled with immunoSEQ multiplex PCR; TCRdb holds only in-frame clones, not every one. The sample gives some 95,000 clones, roughly 86% of which show up once; approximately 2.8% is in the top ten. The specimen comprised peripheral blood, sampled on day 0 of MenACWY control vaccination. Receptors originate from an adult in good health.

The chain is built from TRBV18 and TRBJ1-1; D uncertain. Germline V gene lookup returns CDR1 KGHSH and CDR2 LQKENI. The CDR3 has 13 residues. Trimming stripped 6 bases from V and 0 bases from J, with 8 bases between. The DNA for the CDR3 is TGTGCCAGCTCTCCAGCTATGAACACTGAAGCTTTCTTT. It translates to CASSPAMNTEAFF.

The genes are TRBV7-9 and TRBJ2-2, with 7 bases lining up with TRBD1. The CDR3 extends over 15 amino acids. Germline CDR1 and CDR2: SEHNR and FQNEAQ (reference sequence). The trim removed 6 bases at V and 2 bases at J, leaving 6 bases unmatched. CDR3 bases: TGTGCCAGCAGGCAGGACAGGCTAAACACCGGGGAGCTGTTTTTT. Encoded protein: CASRQDRLNTGELFF.

The chain employs TRBV15 and TRBJ2-5, with 8 bases aligning to TRBD2. The germline V gene encodes CDR1 LNHNV and CDR2 YYDKDF (reference sequence). V shed 1 base and J 4 bases; nucleotides not matched to a gene: 8. The CDR3 has 16 amino acids. The CDR3 sequence: CATSRAVTSVAETQYF. Here the CDR3 DNA reads TGTGCCACCAGCAGAGCCGTGACTAGCGTTGCAGAGACCCAGTACTTC.

Only one count was recorded for this clone. This rearrangement joins TRBV7-9 to TRBJ1-6, with 7 positions matching TRBD1. V shed 3 bases and J 10 bases; nucleotides not matched to a gene: 9. The germline V gene encodes CDR1 SEHNR and CDR2 FQNEAQ (reference sequence). This CDR3 has 15 residues. The CDR3 DNA sequence: TGTGCCAGCAGCTTGACGACAGGGACGGGGTCACCCCTCCACTTT. It specifies CASSLTTGTGSPLHF.

This clone was seen a single time. The chain links TRBV6-4 to TRBJ1-1; D may be TRBD1 (5 bases). The germline V gene encodes CDR1 MRHNA and CDR2 SNTAGT. This CDR3 region has 13 residues. V gave up 5 bases and J gave up 3 bases, with 10 bases separating them. The DNA for the CDR3 is TGTGCCAGCAGTCAGGACACCTACACTGAAGCTTTCTTT. This gives the protein CASSQDTYTEAFF.

The chain joins TRBV6-5 to TRBJ2-5, with TRBD2 as a possible D gene (5 bases). CDR1 and CDR2 from the germline V gene are MNHEY and SVGAGI. V lost 4 bases and J lost 1, with 10 bases in between. The CDR3 runs 14 residues. CDR3: CASSWTELQETQYF. CDR3 bases: TGTGCCAGCAGTTGGACTGAACTCCAAGAGACCCAGTACTTC.

The V and J genes are TRBV6-2 or TRBV6-3 and TRBJ1-3; D is unclear. V shed 3 bases and J shed 1 base, with 16 bases lying between them. Germline lookup yields CDR1 MNHEY and CDR2 SVGEGT. The CDR3 runs to 17 residues. The CDR3 loop is CASSYHGGRSSGNTIYF. The DNA of the CDR3 is TGTGCCAGCAGTTATCACGGAGGCAGGTCGTCTGGAAACACCATATATTTT.

The rearrangement links TRBV7-2 to TRBJ2-1; TRBD1 is a possible D gene (5 bases). This CDR3 contains 14 residues. Germline CDR1 and CDR2: SGHTA and FQGNSA. V lost 0 bases and J 9 bases, leaving 12 bases between the germline ends. Written as DNA, the CDR3 is TGTGCCAGCAGCTTAGCGAGTTGGGGCGGTGAGCAGTTCTTC. This codes for CASSLASWGGEQFF.

The V call is TRBV4-3, the J call TRBJ2-2; TRBD2 aligns across 7 bases. The germline V gene has CDR1 LGHNA and CDR2 YSLEER. This CDR3 has 16 residues. V gave up 0 bases and J gave up 1 base; unmatched junction bases: 2. In nucleotides, the CDR3 is TGCGCCAGCAGCCAAGAGCGGGGGATGAACACCGGGGAGCTGTTTTTT. Its translation: CASSQERGMNTGELFF.